These 32 T cell receptor beta chains were sequenced from one sample in a study of response to subunit inactivated influenza vaccine. In TCRdb, the RT-PCR reads were re-called with MiXCR into one record per CDR3 protein. The top ten hold roughly 11% of the sample, which has hundreds of thousands of distinct CDR3 sequences, 15% to 18% seen once. Here the sequenced sample was PBMCs from blood, taken about 11 days after vaccination. The source of these receptors is a man between 50 and 59 years old who received an inactivated influenza vaccine.

This clonotype was seen a handful of times. This sequence joins TRBV6-1 and TRBJ2-5, with 9 bases identical to TRBD1. CDR3 length: 13 residues. With 6 bases clipped from V and 5 bases from J, the junction kept 4 bases outside the gene matches. CDR1 MNHNS and CDR2 SASEGT come from the germline V gene. The DNA for the CDR3 is TGTGCCAGCAGAACAGGGGGCGCCGAGACCCAGTACTTC. Amino acid sequence: CASRTGGAETQYF.

In its sample, this clonotype was seen a few times. The chain joins TRBV7-2 to TRBJ2-1; 7 nucleotides line up with TRBD2. Germline V lookup: CDR1 SGHTA, CDR2 FQGNSA. The CDR3 extends over 14 amino acids. V trimming: 1 base; J trimming: 8 bases; junction bases outside the gene matches: 5. CDR3 bases: TGTGCCAGCAGCTTAGTAAGACTAGCCTATGAGCAGTTCTTC. Its protein product is CASSLVRLAYEQFF.

About this clonotype: A read error may produce the germline difference seen at one junction end. V usage is TRBV9 and J usage is TRBJ2-5; D uncertain. The CDR3 sequence is 14 residues long. Germline-derived CDR1 and CDR2 are SGDLS and YYNGEE. The CDR3 DNA follows: TGTGCCAGCAGCGTAGCGGCGGAGAGGAAGACCCGGTACTTC. Translation gives CASSVAAERKTRYF.

This clonotype was observed a few times. The V and J genes are TRBV6-5 and TRBJ1-2, with D maybe TRBD1 (5 bases). Germline lookup yields CDR1 MNHEY and CDR2 SVGAGI. V lost 3 bases to trimming and J lost 4 bases, with 12 bases between them. This CDR3 region has 14 residues. The CDR3 reads CASSYGSRAYGYTF. The CDR3 nucleotides read TGTGCCAGCAGTTATGGCTCCAGGGCCTATGGCTACACCTTC.

V and J are TRBV19 and TRBJ1-2; D perhaps matches TRBD1 (6 bases). V dropped 2 bases and J dropped 3 bases, with 13 bases sitting between them. This CDR3 spans 15 amino acids. Germline-derived CDR1 and CDR2 are LNHDA and SQIVND (reference sequence). The chain's CDR3 is CASSIRRGADYGYTF. For the CDR3, the DNA is TGTGCCAGTAGTATAAGGCGGGGGGCTGACTATGGCTACACCTTC.

This clonotype was picked up a small number of times. The chain is built from TRBV7-8 and TRBJ2-5; D perhaps matches TRBD1 (5 bases). V lost 5 bases and J 3 bases, leaving 13 bases between the germline ends. This CDR3 is 14 amino acids long. Germline CDR1 reads SGHVS; CDR2 reads FQNEAQ. The CDR3 DNA follows: TGTGCCAGCAGCCCTCGAGTAGGGGAAGAGACCCAGTACTTC. Protein product: CASSPRVGEETQYF.

This sequence joins TRBV20-1 and TRBJ1-3; D gene ambiguous. The germline V gene has CDR1 DFQATT and CDR2 SNEGSKA (reference sequence). This CDR3 region has 13 residues. V lost 3 bases and J lost 2, with 8 bases in between. As DNA, the CDR3 is TGCAGTGCTAGTGGCGGGGCTGGAAACACCATATATTTT. Translation gives CSASGGAGNTIYF.

This clonotype showed up just a few times. This chain links TRBV11-2 with TRBJ1-1, with a tentative D call TRBD1 (5 bases). V lost 4 bases and J lost 6, with 15 bases in between. From germline, CDR1 is SGHAT and CDR2 FQNNGV. The CDR3 runs 14 residues. The CDR3 loop is CASSSSGGISEAFF. In DNA, the CDR3 is TGTGCCAGCAGCTCCAGCGGGGGGATCTCTGAAGCTTTCTTT.

This clonotype was observed a few times. This chain joins TRBV2 and TRBJ1-2, with 9 bases aligning to TRBD1. The trim removed 8 bases at V and 1 base at J, leaving 2 bases unmatched. The CDR3 runs 13 residues. Germline-derived CDR1 and CDR2 are SNHLY and FYNNEI. The CDR3 protein is CASRDRDNYGYTF. The DNA for the CDR3 is TGTGCCAGCCGGGACAGGGATAACTATGGCTACACCTTC.

The CDR3 coding sequence is TGTGCCAGCAGTGACGGGGGGGCCGGGGAGCTGTTTTTT. Protein sequence: CASSDGGAGELFF. The chain employs TRBV6-4 and TRBJ2-2; 7 nucleotides agree with TRBD2. This CDR3 is 13 amino acids long. V lost 2 bases and J lost 6; bases outside the gene matches: 0. Germline assignment: CDR1 MRHNA and CDR2 SNTAGT.

The V and J genes are TRBV5-1 and TRBJ2-5, with TRBD1 matching 8 bases. CDR1 is SGHRS, CDR2 YFSETQ, per germline. The CDR3 length is 13 residues. V lost 4 bases, J lost 4 bases, and 3 bases stayed unmatched. The CDR3 spells CASSTDRGETQYF. The CDR3 nucleotides are TGCGCCAGCAGCACAGACAGGGGAGAGACCCAGTACTTC.

This clonotype was counted ten times or more. The V and J genes are TRBV4-3 and TRBJ2-2, with 7 bases lining up with TRBD2. The CDR3 consists of 16 residues. The germline gives CDR1 LGHNA, CDR2 YSLEER. With V trimmed by 0 bases and J by 2 bases, 3 bases remained unmatched. The CDR3 protein is CASSQEGGRNTGELFF. The CDR3 coding sequence is TGCGCCAGCAGCCAAGAAGGCGGGAGAAACACCGGGGAGCTGTTTTTT.

Only a few counts were recorded for this clonotype. The chain carries TRBV5-1 and TRBJ2-1, with 9 bases aligning to TRBD1. The CDR3 loop spans 15 amino acids. CDR1 is SGHRS and CDR2 is YFSETQ in the germline V gene. V dropped 4 bases and J dropped 7; count of bases not matched to a gene: 9. The DNA for the CDR3 is TGCGCCAGCAGCCAAGGACAGGGGCCAACGAATGAGCAGTTCTTC. It specifies CASSQGQGPTNEQFF.

The chain recombines TRBV11-1 with TRBJ2-1; 8 nucleotides agree with TRBD1. The CDR3 consists of 14 residues. The germline gives CDR1 SGHAT, CDR2 FQDESV (reference sequence). The J segment lost 10 bases and the V segment lost 6 bases, leaving 11 bases of the junction unmatched. The CDR3 bases are TGTGCCAGCAGAACAAAAGACAGGGGACGGGAGCAGTTCTTC. Protein product: CASRTKDRGREQFF.

The chain combines TRBV12-3 or TRBV12-4 with TRBJ2-3; D is possibly TRBD2 (5 bases). With 3 bases removed from V and 4 bases from J, the gap between germline ends came to 11 bases. The CDR3 has 14 residues. The CDR3 DNA is TGTGCCAGCAGTTTTCTAGCAGAGCCAGATACGCAGTATTTT. Translating gives CASSFLAEPDTQYF.

This chain links TRBV20-1 with TRBJ2-7; D not certain. The CDR3 contains 13 residues. V lost 0 bases to trimming and J lost 0 bases, with 6 bases between them. In germline, CDR1 is DFQATT, CDR2 SNEGSKA (reference sequence). The CDR3 loop reads CSARDLTSYEQYF. The CDR3 nucleotides read TGCAGTGCTAGAGATTTGACCTCCTACGAGCAGTACTTC.

This sequence joins TRBV6-1 and TRBJ2-5; D not resolved. The CDR3 sequence is 12 residues long. V lost 2 bases and J lost 4, with 5 bases in between. Per the germline V gene, CDR1 is MNHNS and CDR2 is SASEGT. The CDR3 DNA follows: TGTGCCAGCAGTGAACAGTTAGAGACCCAGTACTTC. It codes for CASSEQLETQYF.

The chain uses TRBV19 and TRBJ1-1, with TRBD1 matching over 8 bases. This CDR3 is built from 16 residues. Looked up from germline, CDR1 is LNHDA and CDR2 is SQIVND (reference sequence). The V gene end was trimmed by 1 base and the J gene end by 0 bases; junction bases not matched to a gene: 4. CDR3 protein: CASSIGTGWMNTEAFF. The CDR3, as DNA: TGTGCCAGTAGTATAGGGACAGGGTGGATGAACACTGAAGCTTTCTTT.

The table lists this clonotype with a few counts. The chain employs TRBV28 and TRBJ2-4, with a tentative D call TRBD1 (6 bases). From germline, CDR1 is MDHEN and CDR2 SYDVKM. V lost 3 bases, J lost 0 bases, and 12 bases lay in between. This CDR3 has 16 amino acids. The CDR3 loop reads CASSLFRGLAKNIQYF. In DNA form, the CDR3 reads TGTGCCAGCAGTTTGTTCAGGGGTCTAGCCAAAAACATTCAGTACTTC.

This clonotype was detected only a few times. This chain links TRBV29-1 with TRBJ1-5; the match to TRBD1 covers 7 bases. In germline, CDR1 is SQVTM, CDR2 ANQGSEA. The CDR3 contains 14 residues. Unmatched junction bases numbered 7, after V lost 4 bases and J lost 4 bases. CDR3 loop: CSVVLGTANQPQHF. CDR3 in DNA: TGCAGCGTTGTCTTGGGGACAGCTAATCAGCCCCAGCATTTT.

This clonotype was counted only a few times. The chain employs TRBV4-1 and TRBJ1-5; D gene unclear. CDR1 is MGHRA and CDR2 is YSYEKL in the germline V gene. Trimming cost V 4 bases and J 2 bases, with 15 bases left between them. The CDR3 spans 16 residues. In DNA, the CDR3 is TGCGCCAGCAGCCCCATTCCGGACCAGGGCAATCAGCCCCAGCATTTT. Protein sequence: CASSPIPDQGNQPQHF.

CDR3 residues: CASSEAGIGEQFF. The CDR3 nucleotides are TGTGCCAGCAGTGAAGCGGGTATAGGTGAGCAGTTCTTC. The rearrangement links TRBV6-1 to TRBJ2-1, with no clear D. The germline V and J ends were trimmed by 0 bases and 9 bases, with 9 bases remaining between them. This CDR3 region has 13 residues. In germline, CDR1 is MNHNS, CDR2 SASEGT.

This clonotype has more than one count but fewer than ten. This chain links TRBV9 with TRBJ2-1; 7 bases are a match to TRBD1. Trimming removed 3 bases from V and 5 bases from J; junction bases left unmatched: 11. This CDR3 comprises 16 residues. Germline-derived CDR1 and CDR2 are SGDLS and YYNGEE. This chain's CDR3 is CASSEWDSSKDNEQFF. The CDR3, as DNA: TGTGCCAGCAGCGAATGGGACAGCAGCAAAGACAATGAGCAGTTCTTC.

This clonotype was seen more than once but under ten times. DNA for the CDR3: TGTGCCACCTCAAAGGTGCATGAGCAGTTCTTC. This translates into CATSKVHEQFF. This chain links TRBV24-1 with TRBJ2-1; D call uncertain. CDR3 size: 11 residues. Germline V gives CDR1 KGHDR, CDR2 SFDVKD. V was clipped by 9 bases and J by 8 bases, with 10 bases between them.

Only a few counts were recorded for this clonotype. The chain has TRBV7-2 and TRBJ2-5; 8 nucleotides align to TRBD2. This CDR3 region has 13 residues. Germline V gene sequence: CDR1 SGHTA, CDR2 FQGNSA. V lost 3 bases and J lost 6; bases outside the gene matches: 3. The CDR3 loop is CASSFSGKKTQYF. The CDR3 DNA follows: TGTGCCAGCAGCTTTAGCGGGAAGAAGACCCAGTACTTC.

This clonotype has just a few counts. The chain is built from TRBV18 and TRBJ1-6; D might be TRBD1 (6 bases). The V gene lost 1 base and the J gene lost 10 bases, with 14 bases spanning the gap. The germline CDR1 and CDR2 sequences are KGHSH and LQKENI. This CDR3 has 15 amino acids. CDR3: CASSPLGQLGSPLHF. The DNA for the CDR3 is TGTGCCAGCTCACCACTTGGACAGCTCGGCTCACCCCTCCACTTT.

This clonotype has more than one count but fewer than ten. The CDR3 reads CASSYVPGMNTEAFF. The CDR3 DNA sequence: TGTGCCAGCAGTTACGTGCCGGGCATGAACACTGAAGCTTTCTTT. The chain is built from TRBV6-2 or TRBV6-3 and TRBJ1-1, with unresolved D. Germline assignment: CDR1 MNHEY and CDR2 SVGEGT. This CDR3 contains 15 residues. Deletions cut 2 bases from V and 0 bases from J, with 10 bases between.

The chain links TRBV5-6 to TRBJ2-7; D unresolved. Germline V gives CDR1 SGHDT, CDR2 YYEEEE. The CDR3 is 13 amino acids. V lost 0 bases to trimming and J lost 7 bases, with 11 bases between them. The DNA for the CDR3 is TGTGCCAGCAGCTTGGACAGAACGCGGGAGCAGTACTTC. As protein: CASSLDRTREQYF.

The table lists this clonotype with many counts. The chain recombines TRBV25-1 with TRBJ1-6; no definite D call. This CDR3 contains 14 residues. Germline V lookup: CDR1 MGHDK, CDR2 SYGVNS. Trimming shortened V by 1 base and J by 10 bases, and 11 bases separated the two germline ends. CDR3 DNA: TGTGCCAGCAGTGAATCGGGGTATGCGTCACCCCTCCACTTT. Translating it yields CASSESGYASPLHF.

The chain combines TRBV25-1 with TRBJ2-7, with 10 nucleotides matching TRBD1. With V trimmed by 1 base and J by 5 bases, 11 bases remained unmatched. The CDR3 length is 17 residues. Germline CDR1 MGHDK, CDR2 SYGVNS. The CDR3 is CASSESLDRGRRDEQYF. As DNA, the CDR3 is TGTGCCAGCAGTGAATCTCTCGACAGGGGGCGCCGGGACGAGCAGTACTTC.

This clonotype has just a few counts. The chain is built from TRBV4-1 and TRBJ2-7; 11 nucleotides agree with TRBD2. The V and J ends lost 0 bases and 0 bases, in that order; junction bases with no gene match: 7. This CDR3 spans 18 amino acids. The germline V gene encodes CDR1 MGHRA and CDR2 YSYEKL. CDR3 in amino acids: CASSQDRRLAGNSYEQYF. Here the CDR3 DNA reads TGCGCCAGCAGCCAAGACCGGAGACTAGCGGGAAACTCCTACGAGCAGTACTTC.

The V gene is TRBV5-1, the J gene TRBJ2-4; D uncertain. Trimming removed 2 bases at V and 6 bases at J, with 9 bases between. This CDR3 has 13 amino acids. Germline V lookup: CDR1 SGHRS, CDR2 YFSETQ. CDR3 loop: CASSFDHLNIQYF. In DNA form, the CDR3 reads TGCGCCAGCAGCTTCGACCATCTAAACATTCAGTACTTC.